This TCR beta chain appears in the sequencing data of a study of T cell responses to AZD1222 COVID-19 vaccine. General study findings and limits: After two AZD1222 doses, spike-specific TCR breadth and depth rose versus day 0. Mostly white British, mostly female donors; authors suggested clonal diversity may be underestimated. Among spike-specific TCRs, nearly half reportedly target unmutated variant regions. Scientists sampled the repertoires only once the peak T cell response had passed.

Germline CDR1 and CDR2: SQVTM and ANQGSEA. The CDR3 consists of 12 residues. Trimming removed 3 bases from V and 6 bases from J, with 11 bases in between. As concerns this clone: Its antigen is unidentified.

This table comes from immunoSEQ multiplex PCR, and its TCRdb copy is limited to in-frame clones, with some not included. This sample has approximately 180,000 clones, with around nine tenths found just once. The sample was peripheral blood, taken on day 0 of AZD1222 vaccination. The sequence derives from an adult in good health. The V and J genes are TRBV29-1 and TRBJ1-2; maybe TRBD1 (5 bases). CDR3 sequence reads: CSVDQGPNGYTF. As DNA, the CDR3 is TGCAGCGTTGACCAGGGTCCGAATGGCTACACCTTC. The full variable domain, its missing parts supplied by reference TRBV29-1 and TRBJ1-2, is SAVISQKPSRDICQRGTSLTIQCQVDSQVTMMFWYRQQPGQSLTLIATANQGSEATYESGFVIDKFPISRPNLTFSTLTVSNMSPEDSSIYLCSVDQGPNGYTFGSGTRLTVV.